This T cell receptor (beta chain) was recovered during a study of neoadjuvant anti-PD-1 for oral cavity cancer. Findings and caveats of the study: Higher pretreatment blood Treg/Th17 ratios correlated with higher pretreatment blood and lower post-treatment tumor TCRbeta clonality.

The V gene lost 6 bases and the J gene lost 4 bases, with 13 bases spanning the gap. This CDR3 contains 15 residues. Germline V gene sequence: CDR1 LNHDA, CDR2 SQIVND (reference sequence). Assay: immunoSEQ multiplex PCR; the TCRdb copy retains only in-frame clones and omits some. The sample has 11,000 to 15,000 clones, 60% to 80% seen once; the top ten hold under 3%. To note about this clone: The antigen remains undetermined.

Time point given: after neoadjuvant nivolumab, at surgical resection. The source of this sequence is a person aged 40 to 85 with oral cavity squamous cell carcinoma. The specimen was PBMCs, collected after nivolumab (anti-PD-1) treatment. The V gene is TRBV19, the J gene TRBJ1-6; tentative D call: TRBD1 (6 bases). The CDR3 here is CASRQDSAYNSPLHF. CDR3 sequence (DNA): TGTGCCAGTAGACAGGACAGTGCTTATAATTCACCCCTCCACTTT.